Listed below are T cell receptor beta chains from one sample, sequenced in a study of blood T cell repertoires in COVID-19. Only in-frame clones appear in the TCRdb table, and some are missing; sequencing was by immunoSEQ multiplex PCR. The data show 200,000 to 250,000 clones, with 65% to 80% seen just once and around 3.6% held by the top ten. Source material: peripheral blood. The receptor source for this set is a woman aged 35 to 49 with active or convalescent COVID-19. Each CDR3 is given with its conserved first and last residue. D genes are given only for firm matches. Clone size is given for some rows only: seen once, a few or many times, or a class if the clone is expanded.

TRBV3-1/TRBV3-2	NA	NA	TRBJ2-5	14	CASSQDAGKETQYF	TGTGCCAGCAGCCAAGATGCGGGGAAAGAGACCCAGTACTTC
TRBV25-1	TRBD1	NA	TRBJ1-6	15	CASSESRGQNSPLHF	TGTGCCAGCAGTGAATCGAGGGGACAGAATTCACCCCTCCACTTT
TRBV4-1	TRBD2	NA	TRBJ2-3	15	CASSPPLAGGVTQYF	TGCGCCAGCAGCCCGCCTCTAGCGGGGGGGGTTACGCAGTATTTT
TRBV7-2	TRBD1	few	TRBJ1-2	13	CASSFQGARGYTF	TGTGCCAGCAGCTTCCAGGGGGCGCGGGGCTACACCTTC
TRBV19	TRBD2	NA	TRBJ2-1	14	CASSMAGGFNEQFF	TGTGCCAGTAGTATGGCGGGGGGATTCAATGAGCAGTTCTTC
TRBV7-8	NA	NA	TRBJ1-5	15	CASRGEGQGNQPQHF	TGTGCCAGCAGGGGAGAGGGTCAGGGGAATCAGCCCCAGCATTTT
TRBV5-6	TRBD1	NA	TRBJ1-2	13	CASSFDRADGYTF	TGTGCCAGCAGCTTCGACAGGGCAGATGGCTACACCTTC
TRBV5-4	NA	NA	TRBJ1-1	15	CASSTVGQPNTEAFF	TGTGCCAGCAGCACGGTAGGACAACCGAACACTGAAGCTTTCTTT
TRBV9	NA	NA	TRBJ1-2	14	CASSRGEQIYGYTF	TGTGCCAGCAGCCGTGGGGAGCAAATTTATGGCTACACCTTC
TRBV25-1	NA	NA	TRBJ1-1	14	CASSETMVGAEAFF	TGTGCCAGCAGTGAAACAATGGTGGGAGCTGAAGCTTTCTTT
TRBV2	NA	NA	TRBJ1-3	14	CASSGGRAGNTIYF	TGTGCCAGCAGTGGGGGGAGGGCTGGAAACACCATATATTTT
TRBV7-3	NA	once	TRBJ1-1	13	CASSRDLNTEAFF	TGTGCCAGCAGTCGAGACTTGAACACTGAAGCTTTCTTT
TRBV5-4	NA	NA	TRBJ1-1	13	CASSLEVSTEAFF	TGTGCCAGCAGCTTAGAAGTTAGCACTGAAGCTTTCTTT
TRBV25-1	TRBD1	NA	TRBJ1-5	14	CASSGWGTDQPQHF	TGTGCCAGCTCTGGGTGGGGGACAGACCAGCCCCAGCATTTT
TRBV5-1	NA	NA	TRBJ1-1	14	CASSPPGTWTEAFF	TGCGCCAGCAGCCCCCCCGGGACATGGACTGAAGCTTTCTTT
TRBV6-4	NA	NA	TRBJ1-2	13	CASSESGRGGYTF	TGTGCCAGCAGTGAAAGTGGGAGAGGTGGCTACACCTTC
TRBV28	TRBD2	NA	TRBJ2-3	16	CASSLPTSGGAGTQYF	TGTGCCAGCAGTTTACCTACTAGCGGGGGGGCAGGTACGCAGTATTTT
TRBV11-2	NA	few	TRBJ2-7	11	CASSLTYEQYF	TGTGCCAGCAGTCTAACCTACGAGCAGTACTTC
TRBV25-1	TRBD1	NA	TRBJ2-7	14	CASETGTGVYEQYF	TGTGCCAGCGAGACCGGGACAGGGGTCTACGAGCAGTACTTC
TRBV27	TRBD2	NA	TRBJ2-3	14	CASAGGGPGDTQYF	TGTGCCAGCGCTGGCGGGGGGCCTGGGGATACGCAGTATTTT
TRBV6-1	NA	once	TRBJ1-1	15	CASSEDPRGRTEAFF	TGTGCCAGCAGTGAAGACCCTAGGGGGAGAACTGAAGCTTTCTTT
TRBV6-4	NA	NA	TRBJ1-1	16	CASSDSYSPRGTEAFF	TGTGCCAGCAGTGACTCGTATTCCCCCCGGGGAACTGAAGCTTTCTTT
TRBV28	TRBD1	NA	TRBJ1-4	16	CASSSRQGAHPEKLFF	TGTGCCAGCAGTTCCCGACAGGGGGCTCACCCTGAAAAACTGTTTTTT
TRBV28	TRBD1	few	TRBJ1-4	15	CASSISGTGNEKLFF	TGTGCCAGCAGCATCTCCGGGACAGGGAATGAAAAACTGTTTTTT
TRBV9	NA	NA	TRBJ1-1	13	CASSVDGGAEAFF	TGTGCCAGCAGCGTAGACGGGGGAGCTGAAGCTTTCTTT
TRBV5-1	TRBD1	NA	TRBJ2-7	14	CASSIGTGGYEQYF	TGCGCCAGCAGCATCGGGACAGGGGGCTACGAGCAGTACTTC
TRBV10-3	TRBD1	NA	TRBJ2-6	18	CAISESGNRGLGANVLTF	TGTGCCATCAGTGAGTCTGGGAACAGGGGGCTTGGGGCCAACGTCCTGACTTTC
TRBV28	TRBD1	NA	TRBJ2-2	17	CASSLLPGQGAKGELFF	TGTGCCAGCAGTTTACTTCCGGGACAGGGGGCTAAGGGGGAGCTGTTTTTT
TRBV19	NA	NA	TRBJ1-2	13	CASTDNGFYGYTF	TGTGCCAGTACCGACAACGGATTTTATGGCTACACCTTC
TRBV6-5	NA	NA	TRBJ1-2	12	CASSPGNYGYTF	TGTGCCAGCAGTCCAGGGAACTATGGCTACACCTTC
TRBV6-5	TRBD1	NA	TRBJ2-1	13	CASSYSGTGGTFF	TGTGCCAGCAGTTACTCTGGGACAGGGGGCACGTTCTTC
TRBV19	NA	NA	TRBJ1-5	15	CASSIVEFSNQPQHF	TGTGCCAGTAGTATAGTTGAGTTTAGCAATCAGCCCCAGCATTTT
TRBV28	TRBD1	NA	TRBJ1-2	12	CASSKNSRDRDF	TGTGCCAGCAGTAAGAACTCCCGGGACAGGGACTTC
TRBV4-2	NA	once	TRBJ1-1	15	CASSQAKGMGTEAFF	TGTGCCAGCAGCCAAGCTAAGGGGATGGGCACTGAAGCTTTCTTT
TRBV2	NA	NA	TRBJ1-5	14	CASRLLAPNQPQHF	TGTGCCAGCAGACTTTTAGCTCCGAATCAGCCCCAGCATTTT